These 4 T cell receptor delta chains came from one sample sequenced in a study of gamma-delta chains in newborns, infants, children. TCRdb ran CATT on the reads. The table lists roughly 5,300 delta-chain clones, 13% to 15% of them singletons, with approximately 22% in the top ten. Sequencing used blood, obtained at baseline. These receptors were taken from a child who was a newborn, infant or young child, either healthy, febrile or measles-vaccinated (not recorded which).

In its sample, this clone is medium-sized. The rearrangement links TRDV1 to TRDJ2, with 13 bases identical to TRDD3. Germline CDR1 and CDR2: TSWWSYY and QGS. The CDR3 is made up of 22 amino acids. The V gene end was trimmed by 1 base and the J gene end by 6 bases; junction bases not matched to a gene: 20. CDR3 loop: CALGERYALLYWGIRLAAQLFF. CDR3 sequence (DNA): TGTGCTCTTGGGGAACGATATGCCCTATTGTACTGGGGGATACGCTTGGCAGCACAACTCTTCTTT.

The chain employs TRDV1 and TRDJ1; 7 bases align to TRDD3. The junction had 14 bases not matched to a gene; V was cut back by 4 bases and J by 0 bases. The CDR3 length is 18 residues. Per germline, CDR1 TSWWSYY and CDR2 QGS. The DNA for the CDR3 is TGTGCTCTTGGGGCCCCAATACGGCCCCTGGGGGACACCGATAAACTCATCTTT. Translated, it gives CALGAPIRPLGDTDKLIF.

In the case of this clone: A read error may be the cause here, since a much bigger clone is one base away. The rearrangement joins TRDV1 to TRDJ2; perhaps TRDD3 as D (6 bases). The germline V gene encodes CDR1 TSWWSYY and CDR2 QGS. This CDR3 is 22 amino acids long. CDR3 in amino acids: CALGELGYWARFPLHLSAQLFF. DNA of the CDR3: TGTGCTCTTGGGGAACTCGGGTACTGGGCTCGCTTCCCCTTACATTTGTCAGCACAACTCTTCTTT.

By sample share, this clone is medium-sized. Distinct nucleotide sequences in the sample also encode this CDR3. The chain recombines TRDV2 with TRDJ3, with 11 bases aligning to TRDD3. Germline V lookup: CDR1 GEAIGNYY, CDR2 EKD. This CDR3 has 20 residues. Unmatched junction bases numbered 7, after V lost 1 base and J lost 0 bases. CDR3 nucleotides: TGTGCCTGTGACACTGCTGGGGGATACCCGAGCTCCTGGGACACCCGACAGATGTTTTTC. Translation: CACDTAGGYPSSWDTRQMFF.